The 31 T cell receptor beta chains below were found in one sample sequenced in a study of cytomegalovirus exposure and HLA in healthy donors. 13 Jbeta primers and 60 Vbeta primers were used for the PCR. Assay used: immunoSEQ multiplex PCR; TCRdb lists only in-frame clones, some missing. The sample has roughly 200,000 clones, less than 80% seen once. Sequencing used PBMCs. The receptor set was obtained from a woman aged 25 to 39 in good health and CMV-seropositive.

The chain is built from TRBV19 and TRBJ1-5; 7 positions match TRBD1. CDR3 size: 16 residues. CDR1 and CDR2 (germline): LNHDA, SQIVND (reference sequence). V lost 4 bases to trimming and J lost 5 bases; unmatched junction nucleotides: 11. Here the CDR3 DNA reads TGTGCCAGTAGTACGTTACGACAGGGAGCTTATCAGCCCCAGCATTTT. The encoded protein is CASSTLRQGAYQPQHF.

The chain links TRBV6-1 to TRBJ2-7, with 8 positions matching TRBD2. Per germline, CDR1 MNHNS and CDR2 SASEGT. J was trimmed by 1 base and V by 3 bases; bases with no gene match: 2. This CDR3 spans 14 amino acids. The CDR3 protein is CASSDSGGSYEQYF. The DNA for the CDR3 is TGTGCCAGCAGTGACAGCGGGGGATCCTACGAGCAGTACTTC.

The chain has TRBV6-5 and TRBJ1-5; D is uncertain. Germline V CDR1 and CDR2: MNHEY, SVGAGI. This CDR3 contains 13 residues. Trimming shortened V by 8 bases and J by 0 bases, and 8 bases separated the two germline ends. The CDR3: CASCLDSNQPQHF. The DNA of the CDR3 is TGTGCCAGCTGTTTAGATAGCAATCAGCCCCAGCATTTT.

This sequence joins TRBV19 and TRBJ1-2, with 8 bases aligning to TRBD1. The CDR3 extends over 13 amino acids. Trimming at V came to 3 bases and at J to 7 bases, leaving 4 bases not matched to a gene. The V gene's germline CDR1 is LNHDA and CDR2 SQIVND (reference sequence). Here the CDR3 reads CASSMVQGAGYTF. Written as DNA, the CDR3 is TGTGCCAGTAGTATGGTTCAGGGGGCTGGCTACACCTTC.

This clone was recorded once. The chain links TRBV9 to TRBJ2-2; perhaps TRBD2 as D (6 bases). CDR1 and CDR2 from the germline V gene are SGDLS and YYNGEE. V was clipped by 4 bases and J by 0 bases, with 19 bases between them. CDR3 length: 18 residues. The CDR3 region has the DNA TGTGCCAGCAGCCTCCGCTACTCTGGACTAACGAACACCGGGGAGCTGTTTTTT. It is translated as CASSLRYSGLTNTGELFF. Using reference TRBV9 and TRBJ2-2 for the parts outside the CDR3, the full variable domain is DSGVTQTPKHLITATGQRVTLRCSPRSGDLSVYWYQQSLDQGLQFLIQYYNGEERAKGNILERFSAQQFPDLHSELNLSSLELGDSALYFCASSLRYSGLTNTGELFFGEGSRLTVL.

Here the CDR3 reads CASSPPGQGTYTEAFF. The CDR3 DNA sequence: TGTGCCAGCAGCCCACCAGGGCAGGGTACGTACACTGAAGCTTTCTTT. This chain links TRBV9 with TRBJ1-1, with a possible D match to TRBD1 (5 bases). Per the germline V gene, CDR1 is SGDLS and CDR2 is YYNGEE. Between the trimmed V and J ends, which lost 4 bases and 3 bases, there was a span of 19 bases. CDR3 length: 16 amino acids.

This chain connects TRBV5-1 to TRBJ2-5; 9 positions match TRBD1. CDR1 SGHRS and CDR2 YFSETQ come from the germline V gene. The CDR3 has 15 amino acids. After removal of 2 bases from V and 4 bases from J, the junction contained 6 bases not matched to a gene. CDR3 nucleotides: TGCGCCAGCAGCTTTCCGGGACAGGGACCAGAGACCCAGTACTTC. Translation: CASSFPGQGPETQYF.

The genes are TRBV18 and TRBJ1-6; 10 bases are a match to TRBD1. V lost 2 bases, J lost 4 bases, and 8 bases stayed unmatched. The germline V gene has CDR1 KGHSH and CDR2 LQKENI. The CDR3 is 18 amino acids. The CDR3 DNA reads TGTGCCAGCTCACCAAACGCACGGGACAGGGGTTATAATTCACCCCTCCACTTT. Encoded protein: CASSPNARDRGYNSPLHF.

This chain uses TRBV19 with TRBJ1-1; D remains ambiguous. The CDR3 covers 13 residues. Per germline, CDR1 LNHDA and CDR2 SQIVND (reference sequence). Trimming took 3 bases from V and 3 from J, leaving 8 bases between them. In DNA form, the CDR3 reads TGTGCCAGTAGTATGACTTGGGACACTGAAGCTTTCTTT. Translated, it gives CASSMTWDTEAFF.

The CDR3 coding sequence is TGTGCCAGCTCACCAACTAGCGGTAACTACAATGAGCAGTTCTTC. It specifies CASSPTSGNYNEQFF. This chain links TRBV18 with TRBJ2-1, with 8 bases that match TRBD2. The CDR3 contains 15 residues. Germline V gene sequence: CDR1 KGHSH, CDR2 LQKENI. Trimming removed 2 bases from V and 3 bases from J; junction bases left unmatched: 3.

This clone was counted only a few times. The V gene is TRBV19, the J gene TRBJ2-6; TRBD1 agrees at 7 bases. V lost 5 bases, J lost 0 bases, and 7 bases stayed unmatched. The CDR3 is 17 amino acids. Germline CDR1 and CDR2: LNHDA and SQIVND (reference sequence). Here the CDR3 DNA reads TGTGCCAGTAGTCTCCGGGACAGACCCTCTGGGGCCAACGTCCTGACTTTC. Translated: CASSLRDRPSGANVLTF.

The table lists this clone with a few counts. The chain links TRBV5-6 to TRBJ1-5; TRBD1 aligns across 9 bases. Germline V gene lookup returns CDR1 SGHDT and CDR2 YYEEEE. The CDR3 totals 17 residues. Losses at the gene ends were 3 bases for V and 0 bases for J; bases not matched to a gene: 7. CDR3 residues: CASSYFWTGDSNQPQHF. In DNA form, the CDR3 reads TGTGCCAGCAGCTACTTTTGGACAGGGGATAGCAATCAGCCCCAGCATTTT. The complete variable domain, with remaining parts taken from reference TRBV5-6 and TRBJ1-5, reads DAGVTQSPTHLIKTRGQQVTLRCSPKSGHDTVSWYQQALGQGPQFIFQYYEEEERQRGNFPDRFSGHQFPNYSSELNVNALLLGDSALYLCASSYFWTGDSNQPQHFGDGTRLSIL.

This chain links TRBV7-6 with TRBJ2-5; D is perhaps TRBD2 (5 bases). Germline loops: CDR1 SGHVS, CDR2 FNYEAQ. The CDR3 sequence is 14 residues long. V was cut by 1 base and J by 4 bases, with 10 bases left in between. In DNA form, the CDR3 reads TGTGCCAGCAGCTTAGGGTCGAGGGTAGAGACCCAGTACTTC. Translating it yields CASSLGSRVETQYF.

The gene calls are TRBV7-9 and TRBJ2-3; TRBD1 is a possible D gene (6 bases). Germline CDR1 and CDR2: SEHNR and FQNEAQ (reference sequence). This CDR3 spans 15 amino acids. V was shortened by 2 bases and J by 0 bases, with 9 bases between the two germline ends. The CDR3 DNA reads TGTGCCAGCAGCTTAACAGGGCCAAGCACAGATACGCAGTATTTT. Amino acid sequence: CASSLTGPSTDTQYF.

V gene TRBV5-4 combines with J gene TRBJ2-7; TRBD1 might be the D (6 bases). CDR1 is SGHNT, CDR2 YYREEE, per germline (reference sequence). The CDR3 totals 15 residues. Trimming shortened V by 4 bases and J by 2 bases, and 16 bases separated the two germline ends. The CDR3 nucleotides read TGTGCCAGCAGCCCTATCGACAGGTCGACCTACGAGCAGTACTTC. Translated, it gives CASSPIDRSTYEQYF.

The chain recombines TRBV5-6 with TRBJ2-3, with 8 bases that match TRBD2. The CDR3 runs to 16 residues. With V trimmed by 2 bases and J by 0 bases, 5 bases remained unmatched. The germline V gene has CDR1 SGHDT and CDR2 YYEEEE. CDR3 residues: CASSFGGGYSTDTQYF. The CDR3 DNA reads TGTGCCAGCAGCTTTGGCGGGGGGTACAGCACAGATACGCAGTATTTT. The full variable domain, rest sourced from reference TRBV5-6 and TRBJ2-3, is DAGVTQSPTHLIKTRGQQVTLRCSPKSGHDTVSWYQQALGQGPQFIFQYYEEEERQRGNFPDRFSGHQFPNYSSELNVNALLLGDSALYLCASSFGGGYSTDTQYFGPGTRLTVL.

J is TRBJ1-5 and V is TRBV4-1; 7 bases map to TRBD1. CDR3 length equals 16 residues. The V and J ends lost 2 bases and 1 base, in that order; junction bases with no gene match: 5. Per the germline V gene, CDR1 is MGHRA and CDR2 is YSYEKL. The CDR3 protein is CASSQPSRGSNQPQHF. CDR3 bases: TGCGCCAGCAGCCAACCTAGCAGGGGGAGCAATCAGCCCCAGCATTTT.

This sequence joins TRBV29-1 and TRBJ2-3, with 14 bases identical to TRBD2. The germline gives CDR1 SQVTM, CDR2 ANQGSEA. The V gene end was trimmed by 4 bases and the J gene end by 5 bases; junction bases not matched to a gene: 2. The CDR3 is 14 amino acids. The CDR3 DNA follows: TGCAGCGTTGGGGGACTAGCGGGAGTAGATACGCAGTATTTT. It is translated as CSVGGLAGVDTQYF.

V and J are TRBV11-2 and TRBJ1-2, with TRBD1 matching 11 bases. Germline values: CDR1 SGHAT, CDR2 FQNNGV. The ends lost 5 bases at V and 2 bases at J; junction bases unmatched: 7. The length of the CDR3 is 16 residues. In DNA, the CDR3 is TGTGCCAGCAGCGCCCGAGGGACAGGGGGGAACTATGGCTACACCTTC. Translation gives CASSARGTGGNYGYTF.

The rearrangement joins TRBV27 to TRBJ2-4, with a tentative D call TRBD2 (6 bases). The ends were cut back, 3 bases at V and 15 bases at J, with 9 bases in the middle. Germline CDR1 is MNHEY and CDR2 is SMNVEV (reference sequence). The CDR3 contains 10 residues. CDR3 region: CASSLASAYF. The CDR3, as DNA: TGTGCCAGCAGTTTGGCTAGCGCGTACTTC.

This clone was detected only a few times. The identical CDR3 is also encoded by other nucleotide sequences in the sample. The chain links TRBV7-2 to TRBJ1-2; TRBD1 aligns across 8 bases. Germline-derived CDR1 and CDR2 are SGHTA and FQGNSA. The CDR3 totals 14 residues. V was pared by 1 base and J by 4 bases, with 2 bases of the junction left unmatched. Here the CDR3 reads CASSLGQGLYGYTF. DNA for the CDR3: TGTGCCAGCAGCTTAGGACAGGGGCTCTATGGCTACACCTTC.

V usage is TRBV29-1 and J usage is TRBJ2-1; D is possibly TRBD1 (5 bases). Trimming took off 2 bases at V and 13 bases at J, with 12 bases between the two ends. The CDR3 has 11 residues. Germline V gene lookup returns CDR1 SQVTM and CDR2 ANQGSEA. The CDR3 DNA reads TGCAGCGTTGAAATTGTGACAGAACAGTTCTTC. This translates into CSVEIVTEQFF.

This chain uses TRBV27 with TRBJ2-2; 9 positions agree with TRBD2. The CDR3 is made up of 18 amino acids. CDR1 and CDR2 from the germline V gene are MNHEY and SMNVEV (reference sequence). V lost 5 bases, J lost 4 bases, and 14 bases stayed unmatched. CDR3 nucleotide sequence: TGTGCCAGCAGTGGTCTAGCGGGAATCTCCCGGGTCACCGGGGAGCTGTTTTTT. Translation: CASSGLAGISRVTGELFF.

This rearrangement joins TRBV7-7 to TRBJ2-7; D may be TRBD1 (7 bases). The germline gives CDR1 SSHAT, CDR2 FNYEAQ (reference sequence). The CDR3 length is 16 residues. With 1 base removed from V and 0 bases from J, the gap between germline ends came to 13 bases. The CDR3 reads CASSLVEGASSYEQYF. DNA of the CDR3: TGTGCCAGCAGCTTAGTGGAGGGGGCCTCCTCCTACGAGCAGTACTTC.

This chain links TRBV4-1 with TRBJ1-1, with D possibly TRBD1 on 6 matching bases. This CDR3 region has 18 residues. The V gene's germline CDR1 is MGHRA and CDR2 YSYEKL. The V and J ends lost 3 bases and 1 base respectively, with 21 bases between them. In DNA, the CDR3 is TGCGCCAGCAGCCAGTTTGGGGGGGCGGGGCCAGGGAACACTGAAGCTTTCTTT. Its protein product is CASSQFGGAGPGNTEAFF.

The DNA of the CDR3 is TGTGCCAGCAGTGACAGTAGCAATCAGCCCCAGCATTTT. This translates into CASSDSSNQPQHF. The gene calls are TRBV2 and TRBJ1-5, with D hard to call. Trimming took off 3 bases at V and 0 bases at J, with 3 bases between the two ends. Germline CDR1 and CDR2: SNHLY and FYNNEI. The CDR3 spans 13 residues.

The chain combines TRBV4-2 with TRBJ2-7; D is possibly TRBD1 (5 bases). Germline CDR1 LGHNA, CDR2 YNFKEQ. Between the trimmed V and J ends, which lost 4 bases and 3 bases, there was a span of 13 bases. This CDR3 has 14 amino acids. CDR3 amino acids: CASSPPQAIYEQYF. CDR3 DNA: TGTGCCAGCAGCCCCCCACAGGCGATCTACGAGCAGTACTTC.

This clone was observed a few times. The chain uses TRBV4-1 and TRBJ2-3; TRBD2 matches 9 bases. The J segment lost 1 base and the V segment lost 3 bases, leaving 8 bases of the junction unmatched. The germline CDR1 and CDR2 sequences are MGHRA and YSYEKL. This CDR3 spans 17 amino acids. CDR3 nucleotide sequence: TGCGCCAGCAGCCACACTCCCAGCGGGAGGCGCACAGATACGCAGTATTTT. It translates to CASSHTPSGRRTDTQYF.

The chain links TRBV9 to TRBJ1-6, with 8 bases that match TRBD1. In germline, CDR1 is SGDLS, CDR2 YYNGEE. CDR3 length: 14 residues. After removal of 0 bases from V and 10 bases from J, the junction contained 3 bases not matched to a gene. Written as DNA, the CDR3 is TGTGCCAGCAGCGTAGAACAGGGGGGATCACCCCTCCACTTT. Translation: CASSVEQGGSPLHF.

CDR3 in DNA: TGTGCCAGCAGTTCGCCGGGACAGGGACAAGATACGCAGTATTTT. This codes for CASSSPGQGQDTQYF. The chain couples TRBV6-5 to TRBJ2-3; 9 positions agree with TRBD1. Per the germline V gene, CDR1 is MNHEY and CDR2 is SVGAGI. CDR3 size: 15 residues. The V and J ends lost 4 bases and 5 bases, in that order; junction bases with no gene match: 7.

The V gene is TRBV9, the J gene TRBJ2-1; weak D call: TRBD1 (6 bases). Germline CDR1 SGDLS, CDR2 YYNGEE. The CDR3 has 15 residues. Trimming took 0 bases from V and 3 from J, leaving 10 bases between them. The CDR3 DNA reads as TGTGCCAGCAGCGTAGCCGGGACAAACTACAATGAGCAGTTCTTC. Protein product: CASSVAGTNYNEQFF.